These T cell receptor beta chains were read from a single sample in a study of technical replicates of blood from a few donors. Sequenced by immunoSEQ multiplex PCR; TCRdb stores in-frame clones only, minus some. The repertoire holds tens of thousands of clones, around 97% seen once, with around 0.22% in the top ten. Sequences were obtained from T cells isolated from PBMCs. The source of these receptors is a human donor in good health. The CDR3 runs from the conserved cysteine through the conserved F or W. The order of the fields is J gene, clone size, V gene, D gene, CDR3 protein, CDR3 DNA. A D gene is named only where the DNA matches it firmly. The size field is filled for only some rows; it gives once, few, many or a size class.

TRBJ2-3 | - | TRBV5-1 | TRBD2 | CASSLAGGRAGDGDTQYF | TGCGCCAGCAGCTTGGCTGGGGGGCGAGCGGGGGATGGCGATACGCAGTATTTT
TRBJ1-1 | few | TRBV7-8 | - | CASSLRQGRTNTEAFF | TGTGCCAGCAGCTTACGCCAGGGCAGAACGAACACTGAAGCTTTCTTT
TRBJ2-4 | - | TRBV30 | TRBD1 | CACSTGDIQYF | TGTGCCTGCTCAACAGGGGACATTCAGTACTTC
TRBJ2-7 | - | TRBV29-1 | - | CSVGMVADITGPRNSYEQYF | TGCAGCGTTGGAATGGTGGCGGACATTACGGGCCCCCGGAACTCCTACGAGCAGTACTTC
TRBJ2-2 | - | TRBV5-1 | - | CASSLGSGRTGELFF | TGCGCCAGCAGCTTGGGTTCAGGTCGGACCGGGGAGCTGTTTTTT
TRBJ1-2 | - | TRBV7-9 | - | CASSLGTHYTF | TGTGCCAGCAGCTTAGGGACTCACTACACCTTC
TRBJ1-3 | - | TRBV5-4 | - | CASSPFPQTETSGNTIYF | TGTGCCAGCAGCCCGTTTCCGCAGACTGAAACCTCTGGAAACACCATATATTTT
TRBJ2-7 | - | TRBV5-4 | - | CASTSGRDKVEQYF | TGTGCCAGCACCTCGGGACGGGACAAAGTGGAGCAGTACTTC
TRBJ2-2 | - | TRBV4-2 | TRBD2 | CASSQAAAGGRTGELFF | TGTGCCAGCAGCCAGGCAGCTGCGGGAGGAAGGACCGGGGAGCTGTTTTTT
TRBJ2-3 | - | TRBV18 | TRBD2 | CASSLAGGSTDTQYF | TGTGCCAGCTCACTAGCGGGGGGCAGCACAGATACGCAGTATTTT
TRBJ2-2 | few | TRBV7-3 | - | CASSPVLAAGELFF | TGTGCCAGCAGCCCCGTACTAGCCGCCGGGGAGCTGTTTTTT
TRBJ2-1 | - | TRBV10-1 | - | CASSESIGAGNEQFF | TGCGCCAGCAGTGAGTCGATAGGGGCTGGGAATGAGCAGTTCTTC
TRBJ2-1 | - | TRBV5-1 | TRBD2 | CASRIAGGREQFF | TGCGCCAGCAGAATAGCGGGAGGGCGTGAGCAGTTCTTC
TRBJ2-2 | - | TRBV5-1 | TRBD2 | CASSLGTGGTGELFF | TGCGCCAGCAGCTTGGGGACGGGGGGCACCGGGGAGCTGTTTTTT
TRBJ2-7 | - | TRBV29-1 | TRBD1 | CSVARDSKFYEQYF | TGCAGCGTTGCCCGGGACAGCAAATTCTACGAGCAGTACTTC
TRBJ2-7 | once | TRBV6-1 | - | CASSESYYYEQYF | TGTGCCAGCAGTGAATCCTATTACTACGAGCAGTACTTC
TRBJ1-5 | - | TRBV4-1 | TRBD1 | CASSLLGQNQPQHF | TGCGCCAGCAGCCTCCTGGGACAGAATCAGCCCCAGCATTTT
TRBJ2-5 | - | TRBV12-2 | - | CASRLGPGIQETQYF | TGTGCAAGTCGCTTAGGTCCAGGGATCCAAGAGACCCAGTACTTC
TRBJ2-2 | - | TRBV18 | - | CASSPPGTGSTGELFF | TGTGCCAGCTCACCACCGGGCACCGGGAGCACCGGGGAGCTGTTTTTT
TRBJ1-2 | - | TRBV5-4 | TRBD1 | CASSLEQGDGYTF | TGTGCCAGCAGCTTGGAACAGGGGGATGGCTACACCTTC
TRBJ1-1 | - | TRBV5-1 | - | CASSFNVGAEAFF | TGCGCCAGCAGCTTCAACGTGGGGGCAGAAGCTTTCTTT
TRBJ2-7 | once | TRBV10-1 | TRBD2 | CASSPSGTYEQYF | TGCGCCAGCAGTCCTAGCGGAACCTACGAGCAGTACTTC
TRBJ1-4 | - | TRBV10-3 | TRBD1 | CAISPTRTGNNEKLFF | TGTGCCATCAGTCCTACCCGGACAGGGAATAATGAAAAACTGTTTTTT
TRBJ2-7 | - | TRBV5-1 | TRBD1 | CASSLGGQNTYEQYF | TGCGCCAGCAGCTTGGGGGGACAGAATACCTACGAGCAGTACTTC
TRBJ2-7 | - | TRBV7-2 | - | CASSLETAYEQYF | TGTGCCAGCAGCTTAGAGACAGCCTACGAGCAGTACTTC
TRBJ1-3 | - | TRBV29-1 | - | CSAGHVDTIYF | TGCAGCGCAGGACATGTGGACACCATATATTTT
TRBJ1-1 | - | TRBV11-2 | - | CADRPRRMNTEAFF | TGTGCCGATAGACCCCGGCGGATGAACACTGAAGCTTTCTTT
TRBJ2-1 | - | TRBV7-3 | TRBD2 | CASSSTSGGGNEQFF | TGTGCCAGCAGCTCGACTAGCGGGGGGGGCAATGAGCAGTTCTTC
TRBJ2-1 | - | TRBV6-1 | TRBD2 | CASSESGNPYNEQFF | TGTGCCAGCAGTGAAAGCGGGAACCCCTACAATGAGCAGTTCTTC
TRBJ2-1 | - | TRBV19 | TRBD1 | CASSQDRGKQFF | TGTGCCAGTAGCCAAGACAGGGGAAAGCAGTTCTTC
TRBJ2-1 | - | TRBV28 | TRBD2 | CASNAANGPLAGASDEQFF | TGTGCCAGCAACGCTGCCAACGGTCCACTAGCGGGAGCTAGCGATGAGCAGTTCTTC
TRBJ2-7 | - | TRBV11-2 | TRBD2 | CASSLPGLDPYEQYF | TGTGCCAGCAGCTTGCCGGGACTAGACCCCTACGAGCAGTACTTC
TRBJ1-4 | once | TRBV28 | TRBD1 | CASSPRTGANEKLFF | TGTGCCAGCAGCCCGCGGACAGGGGCTAATGAAAAACTGTTTTTT
TRBJ2-2 | - | TRBV2 | - | CASKKRNTGTGELFF | TGTGCCAGCAAGAAAAGGAACACAGGCACCGGGGAGCTGTTTTTT
TRBJ1-2 | - | TRBV6-4 | - | CASSESQFYGYTF | TGTGCCAGCAGTGAATCGCAGTTCTATGGCTACACCTTC
TRBJ1-6 | - | TRBV4-2 | TRBD1 | CASSLGTGDNSPLHF | TGTGCCAGCAGCCTTGGCACAGGGGATAATTCACCCCTCCACTTT
TRBJ1-6 | - | TRBV5-4 | - | CASSLQVENSPLHF | TGTGCCAGCAGCTTACAGGTAGAAAATTCACCCCTCCACTTT
TRBJ1-2 | - | TRBV19 | TRBD1 | CASNRGTGIYGYTF | TGTGCCAGTAACCGAGGGACAGGGATCTATGGCTACACCTTC
TRBJ2-5 | - | TRBV7-2 | - | CASSLARGETQYF | TGTGCCAGCAGCTTAGCCAGGGGAGAGACCCAGTACTTC
TRBJ2-7 | - | TRBV7-9 | TRBD2 | CASLSGTSGTSYEQYF | TGTGCCAGCTTATCCGGGACTAGCGGGACTTCCTACGAGCAGTACTTC
TRBJ2-7 | - | TRBV28 | TRBD1 | CASSSSGTAYEQYF | TGTGCCAGCAGTTCCTCCGGGACAGCCTACGAGCAGTACTTC
TRBJ2-2 | - | TRBV11-3 | - | CASRAVRITGTSNTGELFF | TGTGCCAGCAGAGCAGTTAGAATTACCGGGACATCTAACACCGGGGAGCTGTTTTTT
TRBJ2-2 | - | TRBV7-3 | - | CASSLTSLNTGELFF | TGTGCCAGCAGCTTAACTAGCCTGAACACCGGGGAGCTGTTTTTT
TRBJ1-5 | - | TRBV6-5 | - | CASSYSIRDQPQHF | TGTGCCAGCAGTTACTCGATCAGGGATCAGCCCCAGCATTTT
TRBJ1-2 | - | TRBV6-5 | TRBD1 | CASSYSGTGGWGYTF | TGTGCCAGCAGTTATTCCGGGACAGGGGGCTGGGGCTACACCTTC
TRBJ1-2 | - | TRBV25-1 | TRBD1 | CASSARGRGYTF | TGTGCCAGCAGTGCGAGGGGGCGAGGCTACACCTTC
TRBJ2-7 | - | TRBV4-2 | TRBD2 | CASSPVGTSSYEQYF | TGTGCCAGCAGCCCAGTAGGGACTAGCTCCTACGAGCAGTACTTC
TRBJ1-3 | once | TRBV6-5 | - | CASSHGEPTNTIYF | TGTGCCAGCAGCCACGGGGAGCCCACTAACACCATATATTTT
TRBJ1-1 | once | TRBV15 | - | CATSRKMNTEAFF | TGTGCCACCTCGAGGAAAATGAACACTGAAGCTTTCTTT
TRBJ1-1 | once | TRBV6-5 | TRBD1 | CASRGTGSHTEAFF | TGTGCCAGCAGGGGGACAGGAAGTCACACTGAAGCTTTCTTT
TRBJ1-2 | - | TRBV4-1 | TRBD1 | CASSQVGTGGYTF | TGCGCCAGCAGCCAAGTCGGGACAGGTGGCTACACCTTC
TRBJ2-1 | - | TRBV4-1 | TRBD1 | CASSLVQGANEQFF | TGCGCCAGCAGCCTCGTGCAGGGGGCAAATGAGCAGTTCTTC
TRBJ1-2 | - | TRBV5-1 | - | CASSLAGFSGYTF | TGCGCCAGCAGCTTGGCGGGTTTCTCGGGCTACACCTTC
TRBJ1-5 | - | TRBV19 | - | CASSGANRDQPQHF | TGTGCCAGTAGTGGCGCTAACAGGGATCAGCCCCAGCATTTT
TRBJ2-3 | - | TRBV6-1 | - | CASSEALIPSGTDTQYF | TGTGCCAGCAGTGAAGCGCTCATACCTAGCGGCACAGATACGCAGTATTTT
TRBJ2-1 | - | TRBV18 | - | CASSPDSQNEQFF | TGTGCCAGCTCACCGGACTCCCAAAATGAGCAGTTCTTC
TRBJ1-5 | - | TRBV5-1 | TRBD1 | CASSLATGAQPQHF | TGCGCCAGCAGCTTGGCTACAGGGGCACAGCCCCAGCATTTT
TRBJ1-2 | - | TRBV7-8 | - | CASSLRGTGVYGYTF | TGTGCCAGCAGCTTAAGAGGGACGGGGGTCTATGGCTACACCTTC
TRBJ2-5 | - | TRBV18 | TRBD1 | CASSRRTGDKETQYF | TGTGCCAGCTCACGACGGACAGGAGACAAAGAGACCCAGTACTTC